A single sample is the source of the 15 T cell receptor beta chains below, sequenced in a study of T-cell memory formation after mild COVID-19. TCRdb reprocessed the 5' RACE reads via MiXCR and lists one record per CDR3 protein. Among approximately 350,000 distinct CDR3 sequences listed, approximately 29% were seen once. Sample: PBMCs or a T cell subset sorted from them (not recorded which). The receptors stem from an adult woman who had mild COVID-19 (a few samples of this study predate the infection). Cell type and time point are not known.

V gene TRBV5-4 combines with J gene TRBJ2-7, with TRBD1 matching 9 bases. This CDR3 is built from 15 residues. Germline-derived CDR1 and CDR2 are SGHNT and YYREEE (reference sequence). With V trimmed by 2 bases and J by 2 bases, 5 bases remained unmatched. CDR3 sequence (DNA): TGTGCCAGCAGCTTTGGGGACAGGGAGGCCTACGAGCAGTACTTC. Amino acid sequence: CASSFGDREAYEQYF.

The V and J genes are TRBV7-6 and TRBJ1-1; TRBD1 might be the D (5 bases). Trimming shortened V by 5 bases and J by 5 bases, and 18 bases separated the two germline ends. The CDR3 covers 15 residues. The germline V gene encodes CDR1 SGHVS and CDR2 FNYEAQ. CDR3 sequence (DNA): TGTGCCAGCAGCATAGTAGGGGTCGGGGGAACTGAAGCTTTCTTT. This gives the protein CASSIVGVGGTEAFF.

The V gene is TRBV7-9, the J gene TRBJ2-5; TRBD2 matches 7 bases. CDR1 is SEHNR and CDR2 is FQNEAQ in the germline V gene (reference sequence). J gave up 0 bases and V 2 bases, and 9 bases lay outside the gene matches. The CDR3 length is 17 residues. Written as DNA, the CDR3 is TGTGCCAGCAGCTTAAGGAAAGCGGGATCGTACCAAGAGACCCAGTACTTC. It encodes CASSLRKAGSYQETQYF.

The chain uses TRBV2 and TRBJ2-2; 7 bases line up with TRBD1. Per germline, CDR1 SNHLY and CDR2 FYNNEI. The length of the CDR3 is 17 residues. V trimming: 7 bases; J trimming: 0 bases; junction bases outside the gene matches: 11. The CDR3 sequence is CASTRHIGTANTGELFF. CDR3 nucleotides: TGTGCCAGCACCCGCCATATCGGGACAGCGAACACCGGGGAGCTGTTTTTT.

This clonotype was found once. The junction departs from the called germline gene at one end, perhaps through a read error. This chain joins TRBV3-1 and TRBJ1-1, with D possibly TRBD1 on 6 matching bases. Germline V lookup: CDR1 LGHDT, CDR2 YNNKEL (reference sequence). This CDR3 is built from 14 residues. The CDR3 reads CASTQSGQNTEAFF. As DNA, the CDR3 is TGTGCCAGCACCCAATCGGGACAGAACACTGAAGCTTTCTTT.

There are a few counts of this clonotype. The chain joins TRBV18 to TRBJ2-7; 7 nucleotides match TRBD1. Germline trimming cut 5 bases from V and 5 bases from J; bases unmatched to any gene: 9. The CDR3 extends over 14 amino acids. Germline CDR1 is KGHSH and CDR2 is LQKENI. The CDR3 DNA is TGTGCCAGCTCAGCACAGGGGTCCCTTAACGAGCAGTACTTC. Protein sequence: CASSAQGSLNEQYF.

This clonotype has more than one count but fewer than ten. This rearrangement joins TRBV9 to TRBJ2-7, with unresolved D. Trimming pared 0 bases from V and 1 base from J, leaving 8 bases between. Germline loops: CDR1 SGDLS, CDR2 YYNGEE. There are 14 residues in the CDR3. CDR3 nucleotides: TGTGCCAGCAGCGTAGGGGCGGAGTCCTACGAGCAGTACTTC. Amino acids: CASSVGAESYEQYF.

This clonotype was seen only a few times. The chain has TRBV5-1 and TRBJ2-2, with 7 bases identical to TRBD2. V trimming: 3 bases; J trimming: 4 bases; junction bases outside the gene matches: 6. From germline, CDR1 is SGHRS and CDR2 YFSETQ. The length of the CDR3 is 15 residues. The CDR3 bases are TGCGCCAGCAGCTCATGGGGGGGAAGCACCGGGGAGCTGTTTTTT. It is translated as CASSSWGGSTGELFF.

This clonotype appeared a few times. The chain links TRBV4-3 to TRBJ2-2; 10 bases agree with TRBD1. The CDR3 is 20 residues long. With V trimmed by 0 bases and J by 1 base, 11 bases remained unmatched. From germline, CDR1 is LGHNA and CDR2 YSLEER. This CDR3 is CASSQDTTGGGIKNTGELFF. CDR3 DNA: TGCGCCAGCAGCCAAGATACGACAGGGGGCGGGATAAAGAACACCGGGGAGCTGTTTTTT.

This clonotype was counted between two and nine times. The V gene is TRBV7-9, the J gene TRBJ1-5; 7 bases agree with TRBD1. Germline V gives CDR1 SEHNR, CDR2 FQNEAQ (reference sequence). With 3 bases clipped from V and 9 bases from J, the junction kept 8 bases outside the gene matches. This CDR3 is built from 14 residues. The CDR3 DNA sequence: TGTGCCAGCAGCTTTACGGGGAGGGACAGGCCCCAGCATTTT. Its protein product is CASSFTGRDRPQHF. The full variable domain, with the rest looked up from reference TRBV7-9 and TRBJ1-5, is DTGVSQNPRHKITKRGQNVTFRCDPISEHNRLYWYRQTLGQGPEFLTYFQNEAQLEKSRLLSDRFSAERPKGSFSTLEIQRTEQGDSAMYLCASSFTGRDRPQHFGDGTRLSIL.

The chain couples TRBV7-9 to TRBJ2-7; 11 positions agree with TRBD1. The CDR3 loop spans 16 amino acids. The junction had 7 bases not matched to a gene; V was cut back by 4 bases and J by 2 bases. CDR1 and CDR2 from the germline V gene are SEHNR and FQNEAQ (reference sequence). CDR3 bases: TGTGCCAGCAGCTCCCCGGACAGGGGGCTCGCCTACGAGCAGTACTTC. Translating it yields CASSSPDRGLAYEQYF.

The chain has TRBV20-1 and TRBJ1-1; D uncertain. The CDR3 is 14 residues long. V lost 0 bases to trimming and J lost 1 base, with 9 bases between them. The germline V gene has CDR1 DFQATT and CDR2 SNEGSKA (reference sequence). CDR3 sequence: CSARDRAENTEAFF. The CDR3 DNA follows: TGCAGTGCTAGAGATCGGGCAGAGAACACTGAAGCTTTCTTT.

This clonotype has a handful of counts. The V call is TRBV2, the J call TRBJ2-3; D ambiguous. Trimming took off 4 bases at V and 3 bases at J, with 8 bases between the two ends. Germline CDR1 is SNHLY and CDR2 is FYNNEI. This CDR3 is built from 13 residues. The CDR3 DNA reads TGTGCCAGCAGTGCCGCACGGACAGATACGCAGTATTTT. Translating it yields CASSAARTDTQYF.

The CDR3 DNA reads TGTGCCATCAGGGGGGGAGCGGGAGTCTCCTACGAGCAGTACTTC. Its translation is CAIRGGAGVSYEQYF. The V gene is TRBV10-3, the J gene TRBJ2-7, with 8 nucleotides matching TRBD2. The ends lost 6 bases at V and 0 bases at J; junction bases unmatched: 7. The CDR3 runs 15 residues. CDR1 and CDR2 (germline): ENHRY, SYGVKD.

This clonotype was seen a handful of times. The V call is TRBV9, the J call TRBJ2-1, with 9 nucleotides matching TRBD1. The CDR3 is 15 residues long. Germline lookup yields CDR1 SGDLS and CDR2 YYNGEE. V was pared by 1 base and J by 7 bases, with 6 bases of the junction left unmatched. CDR3 bases: TGTGCCAGCAGCGTAACAGGGGGCGTTGGTAATGAGCAGTTCTTC. Its translation: CASSVTGGVGNEQFF.